This section outlines one T cell receptor beta chain sequence together with its context. Antigen unknown. CDR1 MNHEY and CDR2 SVGAGI come from the germline V gene. V dropped 6 bases and J dropped 4; count of bases not matched to a gene: 6. The CDR3 is 15 amino acids. The data stem from a study of T cell repertoires in cytomegalovirus infection. Across the whole study: Public signatures in TCR beta pointed to CMV infection and matching HLA type.

TCRdb ran MiXCR on the reads and lists one entry per CDR3 protein. The table has under 850,000 distinct CDR3 sequences, less than 40% seen once. Study-level points and caveats: Summed public TCR beta family frequency identified CMV carriers bearing the relevant HLA.

The V and J genes are TRBV6-5 and TRBJ1-4; 9 positions agree with TRBD1. Sequencing used PBMCs. The receptor was isolated from a human donor in good health (CMV status not recorded). Some clones in this sample may be carry-over from other donors' samples. The DNA for the CDR3 is TGTGCCAGCAGCGACGGGACAGGGTTTAATGAAAAACTGTTTTTT. Amino acid sequence: CASSDGTGFNEKLFF.